The clone carrying this TCR beta chain occurred once. As yet, its antigen is unknown. A much larger clone lies a single base off, so this may be a read error. This sample was taken from a study of molecular identifiers for immune sequencing clone quantification. From germline, CDR1 is MDHEN and CDR2 SYDVKM. This CDR3 is built from 14 residues. With listed TCR primers and previously described methods, bulk TCR libraries were prepared. TCRdb reprocessed the PCR reads via MiXCR and lists one record per CDR3 protein. This table has about half a million distinct CDR3 sequences, 20% to 25% appearing once. Findings and limits, study-wide: Single-cell amounts of spiked Jurkat TCR RNA were reportedly detectable among roughly 950,000 naive cells. Clonotypes surpassing 20 RNA copies contained over 98% of effector molecules, versus under 1% in naive cells.

Input material: naive CD8+ T cells from blood, with Jurkat cell RNA spiked in. Subset here: FACS-sorted CD8+CD4-CCR7+CD45RA+ naive T cells. This chain connects TRBV28 to TRBJ1-6; 7 bases agree with TRBD1. The TCR originated in a human donor in good health. Some libraries in this study had Jurkat cell RNA spiked in. The CDR3 DNA reads as TGTGCCGGCAGTTCGACAGGGACTAATTCACCCCTCCACTTT. Its protein product is CAGSSTGTNSPLHF. The full variable domain, with the rest looked up from reference TRBV28 and TRBJ1-6, is DVKVTQSSRYLVKRTGEKVFLECVQDMDHENMFWYRQDPGLGLRLIYFSYDVKMKEKGDIPEGYSVSREKKERFSLILESASTNQTSMYLCAGSSTGTNSPLHFGNGTRLTVT.